This T cell receptor (beta chain) stems from a study of T cells after yellow fever vaccination. V was cut by 0 bases and J by 0 bases, with 8 bases left in between. The germline CDR1 and CDR2 sequences are MNHEY and SVGEGT. The CDR3 spans 15 residues. TCRdb itself ran the 5' RACE reads through MiXCR, one entry per CDR3 protein. The sample carries some 120,000 distinct CDR3 sequences, almost 9% recorded once. This receptor was taken from a man aged 18-30 years who received the YFV17D yellow fever vaccine. The starting material was CD8+ T cells sorted from PBMCs, obtained on the day of the yellow fever booster vaccination. This chain connects TRBV6-2 or TRBV6-3 to TRBJ1-1; a possible D gene is TRBD1 (5 bases). The DNA of the CDR3 is TGTGCCAGCAGTTACTCAGAGGGGATGAACACTGAAGCTTTCTTT. Protein: CASSYSEGMNTEAFF.